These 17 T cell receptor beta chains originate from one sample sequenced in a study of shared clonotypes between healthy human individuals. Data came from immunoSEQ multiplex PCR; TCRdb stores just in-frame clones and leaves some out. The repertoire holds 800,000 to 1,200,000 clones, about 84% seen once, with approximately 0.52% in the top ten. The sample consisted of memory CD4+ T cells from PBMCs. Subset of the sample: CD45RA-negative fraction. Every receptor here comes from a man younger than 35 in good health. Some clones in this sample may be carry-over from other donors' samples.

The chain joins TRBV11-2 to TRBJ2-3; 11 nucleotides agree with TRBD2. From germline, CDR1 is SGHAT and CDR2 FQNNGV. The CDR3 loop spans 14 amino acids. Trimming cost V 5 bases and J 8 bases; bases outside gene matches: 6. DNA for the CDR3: TGTGCCAGCAGCCAAGGGACTAGCGGTAGTACGCAGTATTTT. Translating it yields CASSQGTSGSTQYF.

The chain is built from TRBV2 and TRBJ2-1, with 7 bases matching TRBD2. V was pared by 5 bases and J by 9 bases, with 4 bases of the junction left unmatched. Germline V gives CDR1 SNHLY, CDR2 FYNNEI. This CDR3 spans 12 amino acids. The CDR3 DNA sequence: TGTGCCAGCAGTAACAGACTAGCTGAGCAGTTCTTC. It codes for CASSNRLAEQFF.

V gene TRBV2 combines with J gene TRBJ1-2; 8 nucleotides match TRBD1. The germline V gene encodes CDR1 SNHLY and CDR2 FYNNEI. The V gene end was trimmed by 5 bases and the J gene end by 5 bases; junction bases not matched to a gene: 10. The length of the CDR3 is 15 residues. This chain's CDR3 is CASSREGQAAYGYTF. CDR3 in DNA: TGTGCCAGCAGTAGGGAGGGACAGGCTGCTTATGGCTACACCTTC.

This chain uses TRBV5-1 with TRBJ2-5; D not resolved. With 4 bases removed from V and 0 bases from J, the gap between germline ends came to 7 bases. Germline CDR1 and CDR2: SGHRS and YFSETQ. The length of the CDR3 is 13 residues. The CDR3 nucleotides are TGCGCCAGCAGCGCCGGACACCAAGAGACCCAGTACTTC. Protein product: CASSAGHQETQYF. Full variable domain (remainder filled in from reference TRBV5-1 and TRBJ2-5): KAGVTQTPRYLIKTRGQQVTLSCSPISGHRSVSWYQQTPGQGLQFLFEYFSETQRNKGNFPGRFSGRQFSNSRSEMNVSTLELGDSALYLCASSAGHQETQYFGPGTRLLVL.

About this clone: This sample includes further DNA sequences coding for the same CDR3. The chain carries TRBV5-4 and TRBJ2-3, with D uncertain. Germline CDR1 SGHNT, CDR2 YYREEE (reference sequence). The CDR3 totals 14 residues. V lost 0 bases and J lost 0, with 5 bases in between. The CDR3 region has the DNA TGTGCCAGCAGCTTGGCTTCAAGCACAGATACGCAGTATTTT. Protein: CASSLASSTDTQYF.

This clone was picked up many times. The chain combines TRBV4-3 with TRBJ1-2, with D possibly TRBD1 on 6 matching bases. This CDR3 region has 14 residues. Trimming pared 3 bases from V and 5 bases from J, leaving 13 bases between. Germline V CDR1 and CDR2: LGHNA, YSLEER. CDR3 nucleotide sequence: TGCGCCAGCAGCCAGACCGGGACACTATATGGCTACACCTTC. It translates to CASSQTGTLYGYTF.

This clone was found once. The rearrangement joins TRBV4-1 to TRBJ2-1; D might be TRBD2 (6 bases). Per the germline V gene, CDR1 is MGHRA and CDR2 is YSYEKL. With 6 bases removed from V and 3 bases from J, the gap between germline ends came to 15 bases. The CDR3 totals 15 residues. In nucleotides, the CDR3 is TGCGCCAGCAGATTCGATACGGGACTCTACAATGAGCAGTTCTTC. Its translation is CASRFDTGLYNEQFF.

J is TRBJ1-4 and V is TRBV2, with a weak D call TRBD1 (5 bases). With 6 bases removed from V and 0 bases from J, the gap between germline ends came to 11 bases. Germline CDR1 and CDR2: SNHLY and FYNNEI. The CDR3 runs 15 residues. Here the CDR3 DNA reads TGTGCCAGCAGGACAGCCACCGCAACTAATGAAAAACTGTTTTTT. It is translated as CASRTATATNEKLFF. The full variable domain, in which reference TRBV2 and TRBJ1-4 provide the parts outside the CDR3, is EPEVTQTPSHQVTQMGQEVILRCVPISNHLYFYWYRQILGQKVEFLVSFYNNEISEKSEIFDDQFSVERPDGSNFTLKIRSTKLEDSAMYFCASRTATATNEKLFFGSGTQLSVL.

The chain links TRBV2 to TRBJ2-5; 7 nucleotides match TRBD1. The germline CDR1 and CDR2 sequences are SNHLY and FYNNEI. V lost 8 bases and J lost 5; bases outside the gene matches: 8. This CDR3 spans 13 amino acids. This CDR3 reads CASVRQGGETQYF. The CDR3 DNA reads TGTGCCAGCGTTCGACAGGGTGGGGAGACCCAGTACTTC. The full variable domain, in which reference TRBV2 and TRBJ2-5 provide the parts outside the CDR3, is EPEVTQTPSHQVTQMGQEVILRCVPISNHLYFYWYRQILGQKVEFLVSFYNNEISEKSEIFDDQFSVERPDGSNFTLKIRSTKLEDSAMYFCASVRQGGETQYFGPGTRLLVL.

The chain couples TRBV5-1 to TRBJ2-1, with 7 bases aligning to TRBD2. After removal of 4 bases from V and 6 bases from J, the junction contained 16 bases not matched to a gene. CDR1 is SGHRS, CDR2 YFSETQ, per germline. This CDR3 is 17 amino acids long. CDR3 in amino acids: CASSLGVGGSWSNEQFF. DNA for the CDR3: TGCGCCAGCAGCCTGGGAGTCGGCGGGAGTTGGTCCAATGAGCAGTTCTTC.

The CDR3 sequence is CASSFDMTGSNQPQHF. DNA of the CDR3: TGTGCCAGCAGTTTTGATATGACAGGGAGCAATCAGCCCCAGCATTTT. This chain connects TRBV27 to TRBJ1-5; 7 bases match TRBD1. Germline V gives CDR1 MNHEY, CDR2 SMNVEV (reference sequence). J was trimmed by 1 base and V by 3 bases; bases with no gene match: 6. The CDR3 spans 16 residues.

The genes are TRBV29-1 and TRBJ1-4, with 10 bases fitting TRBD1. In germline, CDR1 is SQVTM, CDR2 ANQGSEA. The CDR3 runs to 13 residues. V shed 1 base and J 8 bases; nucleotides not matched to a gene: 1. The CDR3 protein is CSVEAGQGEKLFF. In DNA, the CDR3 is TGCAGCGTTGAAGCGGGACAGGGGGAAAAACTGTTTTTT.

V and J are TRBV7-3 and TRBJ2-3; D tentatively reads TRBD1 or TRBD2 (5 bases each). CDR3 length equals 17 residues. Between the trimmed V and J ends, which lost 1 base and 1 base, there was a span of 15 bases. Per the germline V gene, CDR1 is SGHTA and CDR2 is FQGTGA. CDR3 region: CASSLIPGAGGTDTQYF. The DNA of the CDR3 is TGTGCCAGCAGCTTAATCCCCGGGGCAGGAGGCACAGATACGCAGTATTTT.

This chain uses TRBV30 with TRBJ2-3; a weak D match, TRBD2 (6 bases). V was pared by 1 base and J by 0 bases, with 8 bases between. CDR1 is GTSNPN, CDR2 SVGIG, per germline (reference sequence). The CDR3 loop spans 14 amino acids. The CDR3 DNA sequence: TGTGCCTGGAGTGAGGGGACTAGCACAGATACGCAGTATTTT. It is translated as CAWSEGTSTDTQYF.

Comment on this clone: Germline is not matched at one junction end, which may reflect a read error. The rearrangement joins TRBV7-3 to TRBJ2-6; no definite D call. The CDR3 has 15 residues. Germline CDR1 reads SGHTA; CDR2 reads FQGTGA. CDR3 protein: CASSFQGSEANVLTF. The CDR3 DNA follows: TGTGCCAGCAGCTTTCAAGGCTCTGAGGCCAACGTCCTGACTTTC.

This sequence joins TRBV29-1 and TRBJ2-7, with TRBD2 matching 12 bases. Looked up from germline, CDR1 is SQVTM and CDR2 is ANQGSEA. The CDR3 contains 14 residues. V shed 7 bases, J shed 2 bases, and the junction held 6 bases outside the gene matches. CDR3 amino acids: CSAYGLAGTYEQYF. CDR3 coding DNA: TGCAGCGCATACGGACTAGCGGGGACCTACGAGCAGTACTTC.

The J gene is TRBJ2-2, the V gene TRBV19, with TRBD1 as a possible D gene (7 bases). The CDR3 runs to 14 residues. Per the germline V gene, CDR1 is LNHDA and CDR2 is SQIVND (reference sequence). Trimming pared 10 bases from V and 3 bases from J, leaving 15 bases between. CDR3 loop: CATRRGRDTGELFF. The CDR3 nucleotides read TGTGCCACCCGGAGGGGGCGGGACACCGGGGAGCTGTTTTTT.